Listed below are T cell receptor beta chains from one sample, sequenced in a study of CD8 T cells in ankylosing spondylitis. TCRdb ran MiXCR on the 5' RACE reads and lists one entry per CDR3 protein. This table has just under 550,000 distinct CDR3 sequences, roughly 13% appearing once. The sequencing input was blood, either unsorted or a sorted T cell fraction (not recorded which). These TCRs come from a male donor with ankylosing spondylitis. Both conserved end residues are part of each CDR3. A D gene is named only where the DNA matches it firmly. Rows may omit the clone size; those that give it use once, few, many or a size class.

clone_size d_call j_call v_call cdr3_aa cdr3_nt
NA NA TRBJ1-3 TRBV20-1 CSVRDRTSSGNTIYF TGCAGTGTTAGAGATCGCACAAGCTCTGGAAACACCATATATTTT
few TRBD1 TRBJ2-6 TRBV10-3 CASSTGASSGANVLTF TGTGCCTCCTCGACAGGGGCAAGCTCTGGGGCCAACGTCCTGACTTTC
many TRBD1 TRBJ2-1 TRBV12-3/TRBV12-4 CASSLQGATYNEQFF TGTGCCAGCAGTTTACAGGGGGCGACCTACAATGAGCAGTTCTTC
few NA TRBJ2-2 TRBV5-1 CASSSVAATGELFF TGCGCCAGCAGCTCCGTCGCGGCAACCGGGGAGCTGTTTTTT
NA TRBD1 TRBJ2-1 TRBV20-1 CSARAPPSSGTGRNEQFF TGCAGTGCTAGAGCCCCTCCATCCTCCGGGACAGGTCGAAATGAGCAGTTCTTC
NA NA TRBJ1-1 TRBV5-1 CASTTDGGTEAFF TGCGCCAGCACCACCGATGGGGGCACTGAAGCTTTCTTT
few NA TRBJ1-1 TRBV2 CASRPLTHGGTEAFF TGTGCCAGCAGGCCTCTGACTCACGGGGGGACTGAAGCTTTCTTT
NA NA TRBJ1-1 TRBV7-2 CASGTIKDTEAFF TGTGCCAGCGGGACGATCAAGGACACTGAAGCTTTCTTT
few NA TRBJ2-3 TRBV3-1 CASSQLGGPITDTQYF TGTGCCAGCAGCCAATTGGGGGGCCCCATCACAGATACGCAGTATTTT
few TRBD1 TRBJ1-3 TRBV11-1 CASSAGTGLVRDTANTIYF TGTGCCAGCAGCGCCGGGACAGGCCTTGTTAGGGATACTGCAAACACCATATATTTT
many NA TRBJ2-2 TRBV10-2 CASRSQGSTGELFF TGCGCCAGTCGATCACAGGGTTCCACCGGGGAGCTGTTTTTT
NA NA TRBJ2-7 TRBV20-1 CSAPPVTSFGSYEQYF TGCAGTGCTCCCCCCGTGACATCATTCGGATCCTACGAGCAGTACTTC
NA TRBD2 TRBJ2-1 TRBV12-3/TRBV12-4 CASSPLAGGREQFF TGTGCCAGCAGCCCTCTAGCGGGAGGGCGCGAGCAGTTCTTC
NA NA TRBJ2-3 TRBV7-2 CASSLVGAPSTDTQYF TGTGCCAGCAGCTTAGTGGGAGCACCTAGCACAGATACGCAGTATTTT
few NA TRBJ1-5 TRBV4-2 CASSDLTGGEQPQHF TGTGCCAGCAGCGATCTGACAGGTGGCGAACAGCCCCAGCATTTT
few NA TRBJ1-1 TRBV5-8 CASSKGQYTVNTEAFF TGTGCCAGCAGCAAGGGCCAGTACACCGTGAACACTGAAGCTTTCTTT
NA NA TRBJ1-1 TRBV12-3/TRBV12-4 CASTHREYTTEAFF TGTGCCAGCACCCACAGGGAATATACCACTGAAGCTTTCTTT
few NA TRBJ2-3 TRBV5-1 CASSLLPDSTDTQYF TGCGCCAGCAGCTTGTTACCGGATAGCACAGATACGCAGTATTTT
NA TRBD1 TRBJ1-1 TRBV20-1 CSARGKTGGTEAFF TGCAGTGCTAGAGGCAAGACAGGGGGGACTGAAGCTTTCTTT
NA NA TRBJ1-5 TRBV9 CASSVGADNQPQHF TGTGCCAGCAGCGTAGGGGCCGACAATCAGCCCCAGCATTTT
NA TRBD1 TRBJ2-7 TRBV30 CAWTRDRGGYEQYF TGTGCCTGGACCCGGGACAGGGGAGGGTACGAGCAGTACTTC
many NA TRBJ1-5 TRBV5-1 CASSTGGNQPQHF TGCGCCAGCAGCACCGGGGGCAATCAGCCCCAGCATTTT
few TRBD2 TRBJ2-3 TRBV10-3 CATGRLAGFTDTQYF TGTGCCACGGGGCGACTAGCGGGATTCACAGATACGCAGTATTTT
few TRBD2 TRBJ2-3 TRBV12-3/TRBV12-4 CASSVGTSGWTDTQYF TGTGCCAGCAGTGTTGGGACTAGCGGATGGACAGATACGCAGTATTTT
few NA TRBJ1-2 TRBV4-1 CASSQDDRHHGYTF TGCGCCAGCAGCCAGGATGACCGACACCATGGCTACACCTTC
NA NA TRBJ1-6 TRBV2 CASSEDRGSYSPLHF TGTGCCAGCAGTGAAGATAGGGGAAGCTATTCACCCCTCCACTTT
few NA TRBJ1-6 TRBV6-4 CASRGETGGSPLHF TGTGCCAGCCGTGGTGAGACAGGCGGGTCACCCCTCCACTTT
many TRBD2 TRBJ2-1 TRBV24-1 CATSALAGGKYIPYNEQFF TGTGCCACCAGTGCGCTAGCGGGAGGGAAGTATATTCCCTACAATGAGCAGTTCTTC
few NA TRBJ1-4 TRBV6-5 CASSSPATGEKLFF TGTGCCAGCAGTTCCCCGGCTACCGGTGAAAAACTGTTTTTT
NA TRBD2 TRBJ2-1 TRBV7-2 CASSLTASGVYNEQFF TGTGCCAGCAGCTTAACGGCTAGCGGAGTCTACAATGAGCAGTTCTTC
NA NA TRBJ1-1 TRBV9 CASSVGPEMNTEAFF TGTGCCAGCAGCGTAGGGCCGGAGATGAACACTGAAGCTTTCTTT
few NA TRBJ2-2 TRBV18 CASSTQGRDTGELFF TGTGCCAGCTCCACCCAGGGCCGGGACACCGGGGAGCTGTTTTTT
many NA TRBJ2-2 TRBV5-1 CASSVTGPNTGELFF TGCGCCAGCAGCGTGACGGGGCCCAACACCGGGGAGCTGTTTTTT
NA TRBD2 TRBJ2-5 TRBV29-1 CSAGLAGAKTQYF TGCAGCGCTGGACTAGCGGGAGCGAAGACCCAGTACTTC
many NA TRBJ1-5 TRBV12-3/TRBV12-4 CASSFAGLPQHF TGTGCCAGCAGTTTTGCGGGGTTGCCCCAGCATTTT
many TRBD1 TRBJ2-1 TRBV29-1 CSVGTGGVEQFF TGCAGCGTTGGGACAGGGGGGGTCGAGCAGTTCTTC
NA TRBD2 TRBJ2-3 TRBV11-2 CASSPGSGSRTDTQYF TGTGCCAGCAGCCCAGGGAGCGGGAGTCGCACAGATACGCAGTATTTT
few TRBD2 TRBJ2-2 TRBV11-3 CASSRGPGGTGELFF TGTGCCAGCAGCCGAGGCCCGGGGGGCACCGGGGAGCTGTTTTTT
many NA TRBJ1-1 TRBV10-2 CASSEQGNTEAFF TGCGCCAGCAGTGAGCAGGGGAACACTGAAGCTTTCTTT
few TRBD2 TRBJ2-3 TRBV27 CASKETSGSYGTDTQYF TGTGCCAGCAAGGAGACTAGCGGGAGCTATGGCACAGATACGCAGTATTTT
NA TRBD1 TRBJ1-2 TRBV11-2 CASSLQGVGNYGYTF TGTGCCAGCAGCTTACAGGGGGTGGGCAACTATGGCTACACCTTC
few NA TRBJ2-1 TRBV5-1 CASSPRTPLQFF TGCGCCAGCAGCCCCCGGACACCCCTTCAGTTCTTC
NA NA TRBJ2-5 TRBV28 CASQEAETQYF TGTGCCAGCCAGGAAGCAGAGACCCAGTACTTC
few TRBD1 TRBJ2-7 TRBV11-2 CASSLDSFRGLSYEQYF TGTGCCAGCAGCTTAGATTCTTTCAGGGGGTTGTCCTACGAGCAGTACTTC
NA NA TRBJ1-1 TRBV11-2 CASTLYADTEAFF TGTGCCAGCACCCTATACGCGGACACTGAAGCTTTCTTT
NA NA TRBJ1-2 TRBV12-3/TRBV12-4 CASSILDPYGYTF TGTGCCAGCAGTATTCTGGACCCTTATGGCTACACCTTC
NA TRBD2 TRBJ2-1 TRBV3-1 CASSQGLGAGAINEQFF TGTGCCAGCAGCCAGGGGCTCGGAGCGGGGGCCATCAATGAGCAGTTCTTC
NA TRBD2 TRBJ2-1 TRBV20-1 CSVGEASGSQSYNEQFF TGCAGTGTCGGGGAGGCTAGCGGGAGTCAGTCCTACAATGAGCAGTTCTTC
NA TRBD2 TRBJ2-2 TRBV2 CASSGLGTGELFF TGTGCCAGCAGCGGACTAGGTACCGGGGAGCTGTTTTTT